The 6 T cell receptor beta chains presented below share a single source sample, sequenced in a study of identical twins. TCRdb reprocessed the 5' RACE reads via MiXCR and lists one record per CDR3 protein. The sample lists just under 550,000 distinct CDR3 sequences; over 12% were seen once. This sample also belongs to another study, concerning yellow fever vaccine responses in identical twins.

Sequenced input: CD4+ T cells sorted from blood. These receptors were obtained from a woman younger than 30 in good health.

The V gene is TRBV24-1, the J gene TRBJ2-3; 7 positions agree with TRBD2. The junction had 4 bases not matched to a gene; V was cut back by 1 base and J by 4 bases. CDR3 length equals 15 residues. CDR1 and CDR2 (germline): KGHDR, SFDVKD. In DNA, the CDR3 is TGTGCCACCAGTGATTTTAGGCTAGCGGCAGATACGCAGTATTTT. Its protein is CATSDFRLAADTQYF.

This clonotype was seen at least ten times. The CDR3 DNA sequence: TGTGCCAGCAGCTTAGGGTGGCGTGATGAGCAGTTCTTC. This sequence encodes CASSLGWRDEQFF. This chain joins TRBV11-2 and TRBJ2-1, with no clear D. Trimming cost V 1 base and J 8 bases, with 9 bases left between them. The germline V gene encodes CDR1 SGHAT and CDR2 FQNNGV. The CDR3 spans 13 residues.

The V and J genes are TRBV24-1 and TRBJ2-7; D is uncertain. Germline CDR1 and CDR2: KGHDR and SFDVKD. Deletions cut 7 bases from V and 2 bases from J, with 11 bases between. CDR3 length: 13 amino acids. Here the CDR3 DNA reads TGTGCCACCAGAGGAGAAGAGCCCTACGAGCAGTACTTC. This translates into CATRGEEPYEQYF.

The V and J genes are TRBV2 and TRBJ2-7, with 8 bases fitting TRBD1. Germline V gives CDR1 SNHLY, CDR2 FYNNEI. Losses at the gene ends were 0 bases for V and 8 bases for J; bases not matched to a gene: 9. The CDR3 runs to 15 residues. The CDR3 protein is CASSEALIRQGKQYV. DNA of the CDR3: TGTGCCAGCAGTGAAGCGCTCATTAGACAGGGGAAGCAGTACGTC.

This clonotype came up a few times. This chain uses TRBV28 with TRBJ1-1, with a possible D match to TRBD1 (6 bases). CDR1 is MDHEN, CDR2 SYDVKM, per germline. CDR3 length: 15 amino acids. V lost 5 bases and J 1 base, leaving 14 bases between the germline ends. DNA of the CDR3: TGTGCCAGCAGTCTACCTGGGACACCGAACACTGAAGCTTTCTTT. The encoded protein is CASSLPGTPNTEAFF. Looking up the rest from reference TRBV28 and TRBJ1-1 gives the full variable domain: DVKVTQSSRYLVKRTGEKVFLECVQDMDHENMFWYRQDPGLGLRLIYFSYDVKMKEKGDIPEGYSVSREKKERFSLILESASTNQTSMYLCASSLPGTPNTEAFFGQGTRLTVV.

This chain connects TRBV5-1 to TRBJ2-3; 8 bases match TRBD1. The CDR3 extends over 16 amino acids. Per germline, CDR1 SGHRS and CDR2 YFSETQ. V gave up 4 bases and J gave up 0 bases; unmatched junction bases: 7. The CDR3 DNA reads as TGCGCCAGCAGCCCCTTGACAGGGGTTAGCACAGATACGCAGTATTTT. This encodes CASSPLTGVSTDTQYF.